This T cell receptor beta chain was found in a study of beta chain features in type 1 diabetes. On this clone itself: This sample also contains other DNA sequences that code for the same CDR3.

Via the markers CD45RO/CCR7/CD25/CD127/CD95/CD27, stem cell-like memory, regulatory, central memory and naive CD4+ cells were sorted. The sequenced template was cDNA made from the entire isolated RNA. Using immunoSEQ multiplex PCR, the repertoire was profiled, and TCRdb retains in-frame clones only, with some absent. This table has approximately 170,000 clones, 9% to 10% appearing once. The CDR3 runs to 14 residues. Trimming took 6 bases from V and 2 from J; bases not matched to a gene: 4. Germline values: CDR1 KGHSH, CDR2 LQKENI. The sequence derives from a woman under 30 in good health. The V call is TRBV18, the J call TRBJ2-7; TRBD1 matches at 10 bases. Sequenced input: central memory CD4+ T cells from blood. CDR3 bases: TGTGCCAGCTCCCGGGACAGGGGACCCTACGAGCAGTACTTC. Translation: CASSRDRGPYEQYF.